This is a list of T cell receptor beta chains from one sample in a study of cytomegalovirus exposure and HLA in healthy donors. The data were produced by immunoSEQ multiplex PCR, yet TCRdb's version contains in-frame clones alone and is incomplete. The sample contains approximately 110,000 clones, around four fifths of which appear only once. Sequenced sample: PBMCs. The receptors come from a woman aged 40 to 55 in good health and CMV-seronegative. CDR3s leave out the opening cysteine and the closing phenylalanine or tryptophan. Fields, in order: V gene, J gene, CDR3 protein.

TRBV6-5,TRBJ1-2,ASSSLRYGYT
TRBV29-1,TRBJ2-1,SVLGLATNEQF
TRBV15,TRBJ1-3,ATSRDGRPARNTIY
TRBV10-2,TRBJ2-1,ASSELESEQF
TRBV5-1,TRBJ2-3,ASSLGHTDTQY
TRBV2,TRBJ2-1,ASSDGTGLHNEQF
TRBV4-1,TRBJ2-1,ASSQGTDGYNEQF
TRBV6-1,TRBJ2-7,ASTPARAGRYEQY
TRBV7-6,TRBJ1-2,ASSFGEDGYT
TRBV6-1,TRBJ2-5,ATSPGKGWETQY
TRBV6-1,TRBJ2-7,ASREGTGAYEQY
TRBV15,TRBJ2-7,ATSRDKGRGREQY
TRBV6-6,TRBJ1-5,ASRELTGNQPQH
TRBV19,TRBJ2-2,ASSLTGGNTGELF
TRBV7-9,TRBJ2-5,ASSRETRQETQY
TRBV7-2,TRBJ1-2,ASSASADRVSGYT
TRBV11-2,TRBJ2-5,ASTRRIETQY
TRBV7-9,TRBJ2-3,ASSLMAGSTDTQY
TRBV19,TRBJ2-2,ASSIFISEGTGELF
TRBV2,TRBJ2-1,ASSEAGLVINEQF
TRBV28,TRBJ1-1,ASSSDTQGPTNTEAF
TRBV7-9,TRBJ1-2,ASSWDRGYYGYT
TRBV7-9,TRBJ2-1,SSSLTSGRFEQF
TRBV2,TRBJ1-2,ASSRGPNYGYT
TRBV7-2,TRBJ2-5,ASSFTGGEETQY
TRBV28,TRBJ2-5,ASSLRPGGPAQETQY
TRBV6-1,TRBJ1-5,ASSAFSTGNQPQH
TRBV14,TRBJ2-3,ASSPPVIMGGYTDTQY
TRBV29-1,TRBJ1-2,SVEVARASGYT
TRBV11-3,TRBJ2-1,ASSFQETSYNEQF
TRBV5-1,TRBJ2-2,ASRGLADANTGELF
TRBV21-1,TRBJ1-4,ASSKIGARGEKLF
TRBV18,TRBJ2-3,ASSPGLAGGREGDTQY
TRBV30,TRBJ1-5,AWDSREGQPQH
TRBV6-6,TRBJ1-2,ASSYWANGYGYT
TRBV7-2,TRBJ2-2,ASSLTGPNTGELF
TRBV4-3,TRBJ1-2,ASSQDDDRGRLVGYGYT
TRBV2,TRBJ1-1,ASTDVAEAF
TRBV7-3,TRBJ2-3,ASSFQTRSDTQY
TRBV20-1,TRBJ1-2,SAAGQTRAT